One and the same sample provided the 6 T cell receptor beta chains below, sequenced in a study of OX40 agonist ivuxolimab in advanced cancers. Measured with immunoSEQ multiplex PCR; TCRdb has only the in-frame clones, and not every one. The sample lists over 25,000 clones; about 81% were seen once. The input for sequencing was CD4+ or CD8+ T cells sorted from blood, taken in a trial of the OX40 agonist ivuxolimab. These receptors came from an adult with an advanced solid tumor such as melanoma, head and neck, liver or kidney cancer.

The chain couples TRBV6-7 to TRBJ2-7, with TRBD1 matching over 11 bases. TRBV6-7 is designated an ORF whose function remains uncertain. V dropped 0 bases and J dropped 3; count of bases not matched to a gene: 1. The CDR3 runs 15 residues. DNA for the CDR3: TGTGCCAGCAGTTACTCCGGGACAGGGGGCTACGAGCAGTACTTC. Translated: CASSYSGTGGYEQYF.

This clone occurred a few times. The chain recombines TRBV27 with TRBJ1-2; tentatively, D is TRBD1 (5 bases). Trimming took off 8 bases at V and 6 bases at J, with 13 bases between the two ends. CDR3 length: 12 amino acids. CDR1 MNHEY and CDR2 SMNVEV come from the germline V gene (reference sequence). For the CDR3, the DNA is TGTGCCAGCTCCGGGGCCGGGCATGGCTACACCTTC. It encodes CASSGAGHGYTF.

The genes are TRBV4-1 and TRBJ2-7; D gene unclear. Trimming removed 0 bases at V and 0 bases at J, with 9 bases between. The germline gives CDR1 MGHRA, CDR2 YSYEKL. There are 15 residues in the CDR3. The CDR3 region has the DNA TGCGCCAGCAGCCAAGAGGCCAGGAGCTCCTACGAGCAGTACTTC. This sequence encodes CASSQEARSSYEQYF.

This clone rates as medium-sized (0.01 to 0.1%). The chain joins TRBV6-4 to TRBJ2-3, with D possibly TRBD2 on 5 matching bases. CDR1 and CDR2 from the germline V gene are MRHNA and SNTAGT. This CDR3 has 14 amino acids. The V end lost 5 bases, the J end lost 4 bases, and 13 bases lay between the germline ends. This chain's CDR3 is CASSSSLEPDTQYF. For the CDR3, the DNA is TGTGCCAGCAGTTCCTCACTAGAACCAGATACGCAGTATTTT.

The V and J genes are TRBV30 and TRBJ2-7; 10 positions agree with TRBD2. The germline V gene encodes CDR1 GTSNPN and CDR2 SVGIG (reference sequence). This CDR3 region has 15 residues. Trimming cost V 2 bases and J 2 bases; bases outside gene matches: 6. The CDR3 region has the DNA TGTGCCTGGAGTCCCCCTAGCGGGAGAACCTACGAGCAGTACTTC. Translated: CAWSPPSGRTYEQYF. Full variable domain (rest looked up from reference TRBV30 and TRBJ2-7): SQTIHQWPATLVQPVGSPLSLECTVEGTSNPNLYWYRQAAGRGLQLLFYSVGIGQISSEVPQNLSASRPQDRQFILSSKKLLLSDSGFYLCAWSPPSGRTYEQYFGPGTRLTVT.

This sequence joins TRBV5-4 and TRBJ1-1, with D perhaps matching TRBD1 (6 bases). In germline, CDR1 is SGHNT, CDR2 YYREEE (reference sequence). This CDR3 comprises 11 residues. The V gene lost 8 bases and the J gene lost 4 bases, with 9 bases spanning the gap. The CDR3 sequence: CASRGGTEAFF. The CDR3 DNA follows: TGTGCCAGTAGGGGGGGCACTGAAGCTTTCTTT.